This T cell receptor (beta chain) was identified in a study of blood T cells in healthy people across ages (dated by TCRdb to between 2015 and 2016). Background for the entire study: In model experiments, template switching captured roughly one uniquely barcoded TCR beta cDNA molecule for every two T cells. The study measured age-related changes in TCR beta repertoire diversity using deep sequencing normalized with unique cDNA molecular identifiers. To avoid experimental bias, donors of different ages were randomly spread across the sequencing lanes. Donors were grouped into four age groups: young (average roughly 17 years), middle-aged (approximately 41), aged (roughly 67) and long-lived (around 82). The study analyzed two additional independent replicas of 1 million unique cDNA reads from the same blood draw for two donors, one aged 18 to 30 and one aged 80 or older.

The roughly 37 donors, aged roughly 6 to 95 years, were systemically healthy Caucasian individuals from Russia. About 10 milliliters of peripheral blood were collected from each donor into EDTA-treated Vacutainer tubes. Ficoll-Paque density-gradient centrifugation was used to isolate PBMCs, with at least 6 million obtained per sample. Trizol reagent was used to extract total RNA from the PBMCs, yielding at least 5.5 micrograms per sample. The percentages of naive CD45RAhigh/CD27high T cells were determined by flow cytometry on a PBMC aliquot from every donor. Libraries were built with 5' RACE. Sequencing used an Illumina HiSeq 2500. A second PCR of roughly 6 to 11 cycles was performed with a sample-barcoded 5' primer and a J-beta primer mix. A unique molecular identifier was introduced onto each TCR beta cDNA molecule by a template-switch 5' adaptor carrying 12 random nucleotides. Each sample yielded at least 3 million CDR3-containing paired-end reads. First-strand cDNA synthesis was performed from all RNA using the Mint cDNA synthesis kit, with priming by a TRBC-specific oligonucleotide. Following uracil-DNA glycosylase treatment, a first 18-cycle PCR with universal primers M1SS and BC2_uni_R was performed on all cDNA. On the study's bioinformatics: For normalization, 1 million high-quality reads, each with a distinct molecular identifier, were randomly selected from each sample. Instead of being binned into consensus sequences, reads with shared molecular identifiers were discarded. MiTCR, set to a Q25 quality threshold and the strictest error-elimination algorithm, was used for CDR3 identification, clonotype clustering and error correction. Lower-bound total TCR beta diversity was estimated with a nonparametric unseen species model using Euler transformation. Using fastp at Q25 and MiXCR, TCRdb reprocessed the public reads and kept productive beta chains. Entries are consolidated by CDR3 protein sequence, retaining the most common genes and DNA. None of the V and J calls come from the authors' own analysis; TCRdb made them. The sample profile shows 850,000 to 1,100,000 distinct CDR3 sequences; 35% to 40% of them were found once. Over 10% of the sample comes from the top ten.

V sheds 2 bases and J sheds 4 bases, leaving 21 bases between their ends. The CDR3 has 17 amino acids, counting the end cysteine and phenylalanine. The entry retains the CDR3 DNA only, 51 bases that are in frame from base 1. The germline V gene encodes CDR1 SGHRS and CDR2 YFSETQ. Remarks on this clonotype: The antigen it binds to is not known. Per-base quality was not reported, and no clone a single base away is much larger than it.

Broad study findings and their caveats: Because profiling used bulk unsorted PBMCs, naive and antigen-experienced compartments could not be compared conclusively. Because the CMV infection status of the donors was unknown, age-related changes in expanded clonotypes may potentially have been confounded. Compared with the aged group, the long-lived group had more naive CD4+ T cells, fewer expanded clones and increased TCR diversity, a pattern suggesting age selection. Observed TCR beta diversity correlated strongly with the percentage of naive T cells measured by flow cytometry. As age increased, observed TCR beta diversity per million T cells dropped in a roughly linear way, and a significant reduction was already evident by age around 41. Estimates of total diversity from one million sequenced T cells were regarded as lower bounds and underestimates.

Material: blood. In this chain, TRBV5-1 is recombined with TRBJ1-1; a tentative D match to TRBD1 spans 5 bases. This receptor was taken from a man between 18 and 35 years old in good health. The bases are TGCGCCAGCAGCTTAATCCCAAGGGACCGGGCGGGCACTGAAGCTTTCTTT. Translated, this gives CASSLIPRDRAGTEAFF. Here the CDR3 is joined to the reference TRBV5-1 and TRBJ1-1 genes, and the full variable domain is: KAGVTQTPRYLIKTRGQQVTLSCSPISGHRSVSWYQQTPGQGLQFLFEYFSETQRNKGNFPGRFSGRQFSNSRSEMNVSTLELGDSALYLCASSLIPRDRAGTEAFFGQGTRLTVV.